These 18 T cell receptor beta chains were sequenced from one sample in a study of lymphopenia after photon versus proton radiotherapy. Profiling relied on immunoSEQ multiplex PCR, and the TCRdb table lists in-frame clones only, not all of them. The sample includes 15,000 to 20,000 clones, about nine tenths of them seen just once. Sequencing was performed on peripheral blood, taken from a patient treated with proton-based radiotherapy. The receptors shown here come from a woman aged 60-75 years with cholangiocarcinoma. Some clones in this sample may be carry-over from other donors' samples.

This sequence joins TRBV6-5 and TRBJ1-2; D ambiguous. In germline, CDR1 is MNHEY, CDR2 SVGAGI. This CDR3 region has 14 residues. Deletions cut 2 bases from V and 0 bases from J, with 7 bases between. For the CDR3, the DNA is TGTGCCAGCAGTTACAAGGGTCCTAACTATGGCTACACCTTC. It encodes CASSYKGPNYGYTF.

The J gene is TRBJ2-7, the V gene TRBV11-2, with D possibly TRBD1 on 6 matching bases. Per germline, CDR1 SGHAT and CDR2 FQNNGV. The CDR3 extends over 14 amino acids. V lost 0 bases and J 5 bases, leaving 11 bases between the germline ends. CDR3 loop: CASSLDRQEDEQYF. CDR3 nucleotides: TGTGCCAGCAGCTTAGATAGACAGGAGGACGAGCAGTACTTC.

The gene calls are TRBV5-1 and TRBJ2-1; no definite D call. The V gene's germline CDR1 is SGHRS and CDR2 YFSETQ. The CDR3 totals 12 residues. The V and J ends lost 0 bases and 9 bases respectively, with 7 bases between them. CDR3 in amino acids: CASSLASGEQFF. CDR3 bases: TGCGCCAGCAGCTTGGCCTCGGGTGAGCAGTTCTTC.

The genes are TRBV2 and TRBJ2-1; D is tentatively TRBD1 or TRBD2 (6 bases each). Trimming pared 6 bases from V and 1 base from J, leaving 13 bases between. CDR1 and CDR2 (germline): SNHLY, FYNNEI. CDR3 length equals 15 residues. DNA for the CDR3: TGTGCCAGCAGGGAGGGGGTTCGGTCCTACAATGAGCAGTTCTTC. The encoded protein is CASREGVRSYNEQFF.

In its sample, this clone was seen once. This chain links TRBV6-5 with TRBJ2-7; 12 nucleotides line up with TRBD1. V was clipped by 1 base and J by 5 bases; unmatched bases: 3. CDR1 is MNHEY and CDR2 is SVGAGI in the germline V gene. The length of the CDR3 is 15 residues. The CDR3 region is CASSYWDRGLDEQYF. The CDR3 DNA follows: TGTGCCAGCAGTTACTGGGACAGGGGGCTGGACGAGCAGTACTTC.

The chain combines TRBV20-1 with TRBJ2-1; D may match TRBD1 or TRBD2 (5 bases each). V shed 4 bases and J shed 10 bases, with 8 bases lying between them. The CDR3 extends over 10 amino acids. Germline V CDR1 and CDR2: DFQATT, SNEGSKA (reference sequence). The CDR3 DNA reads as TGCAGTGCTATCTGGGGGGAGCAGTTCTTC. This codes for CSAIWGEQFF.

CDR3 loop: CASSHRGRSNQPQHF. CDR3 sequence (DNA): TGTGCCAGCAGTCACAGGGGGCGGAGCAATCAGCCCCAGCATTTT. The V and J genes are TRBV27 and TRBJ1-5, with TRBD1 identical over 9 bases. This CDR3 has 15 amino acids. Germline CDR1 reads MNHEY; CDR2 reads SMNVEV (reference sequence). V lost 5 bases to trimming and J lost 1 base; unmatched junction nucleotides: 3.

The chain couples TRBV7-9 to TRBJ2-1; a possible D gene is TRBD2 (6 bases). Germline V CDR1 and CDR2: SEHNR, FQNEAQ (reference sequence). This CDR3 comprises 15 residues. The V end was cut by 1 base, the J end by 8 bases, with 15 bases between. CDR3 region: CASSLGLGYNYEQFF. In nucleotides, the CDR3 is TGTGCCAGCAGCTTAGGACTAGGGTACAATTATGAGCAGTTCTTC.

This sequence joins TRBV7-2 and TRBJ2-1, with D maybe TRBD2 (5 bases). V gave up 1 base and J gave up 6 bases, with 16 bases separating them. The CDR3 consists of 16 residues. Germline V gene data show CDR1 as SGHTA and CDR2 as FQGNSA. Here the CDR3 DNA reads TGTGCCAGCAGCTTAGTCCCTAGCCCAATGGGCAATGAGCAGTTCTTC. Protein sequence: CASSLVPSPMGNEQFF.

DNA for the CDR3: TGTGCCAGCAGCCCTTCCAGAGGGCACGAGCAGTACTTC. Translation: CASSPSRGHEQYF. The chain links TRBV14 to TRBJ2-7, with D possibly TRBD2 on 5 matching bases. Germline loops: CDR1 SGHDN, CDR2 FVKESK. The CDR3 is 13 residues long. The V gene lost 4 bases and the J gene lost 5 bases, with 12 bases spanning the gap. The full variable domain, in which reference TRBV14 and TRBJ2-7 provide the parts outside the CDR3, is EAGVTQFPSHSVIEKGQTVTLRCDPISGHDNLYWYRRVMGKEIKFLLHFVKESKQDESGMPNNRFLAERTGGTYSTLKVQPAELEDSGVYFCASSPSRGHEQYFGPGTRLTVT.

V usage is TRBV28 and J usage is TRBJ1-4; no clear D gene. Trimming left V 10 bases short and J 0 bases short, with 12 bases between. From germline, CDR1 is MDHEN and CDR2 SYDVKM. CDR3 length: 14 amino acids. The DNA for the CDR3 is TGTGCCATCTCGAGGGATGCAACTAATGAAAAACTGTTTTTT. Its translation is CAISRDATNEKLFF.

The V gene is TRBV10-3, the J gene TRBJ1-2; D is unclear. The germline V gene has CDR1 ENHRY and CDR2 SYGVKD. This CDR3 region has 14 residues. The V gene lost 5 bases and the J gene lost 8 bases, with 18 bases spanning the gap. CDR3 nucleotide sequence: TGTGCCATCAGTCAGCTCTCTTTGGGGTCCGGCTACACCTTC. Translation: CAISQLSLGSGYTF.

The rearrangement uses TRBV9 and TRBJ2-7; TRBD1 matches 10 bases. Germline V gene data show CDR1 as SGDLS and CDR2 as YYNGEE. Unmatched junction bases numbered 9, after V lost 5 bases and J lost 1 base. There are 16 residues in the CDR3. As DNA, the CDR3 is TGTGCCAGCAGACCCTCGACAGGGGGCGAATCCTACGAGCAGTACTTC. It translates to CASRPSTGGESYEQYF. Full variable domain (rest looked up from reference TRBV9 and TRBJ2-7): DSGVTQTPKHLITATGQRVTLRCSPRSGDLSVYWYQQSLDQGLQFLIQYYNGEERAKGNILERFSAQQFPDLHSELNLSSLELGDSALYFCASRPSTGGESYEQYFGPGTRLTVT.

V and J are TRBV7-2 and TRBJ2-1; D might be TRBD1 (6 bases). Per the germline V gene, CDR1 is SGHTA and CDR2 is FQGNSA. Trimming cost V 3 bases and J 10 bases, with 7 bases left between them. The CDR3 is made up of 11 amino acids. CDR3 bases: TGTGCCAGCAGCTTTGGGACAGAGCAGTTCTTC. It translates to CASSFGTEQFF.

The chain links TRBV27 to TRBJ2-3; 10 bases line up with TRBD2. Trimming cost V 5 bases and J 4 bases; bases outside gene matches: 6. Germline CDR1 MNHEY, CDR2 SMNVEV (reference sequence). The CDR3 totals 15 residues. For the CDR3, the DNA is TGTGCCAGCAGTACCCCGGGACTAGCGTCAGATACGCAGTATTTT. As protein: CASSTPGLASDTQYF.

Only one count was recorded for this clone. The chain couples TRBV5-1 to TRBJ2-5; D is ambiguous. CDR3 size: 12 residues. Germline V gene data show CDR1 as SGHRS and CDR2 as YFSETQ. Trimming took off 0 bases at V and 4 bases at J, with 4 bases between the two ends. DNA of the CDR3: TGCGCCAGCAGCTTGGCAGTAGAGACCCAGTACTTC. Translated, it gives CASSLAVETQYF.

This chain links TRBV6-1 with TRBJ2-2, with D possibly matching TRBD1 (5 bases). The CDR3 sequence is 14 residues long. Germline V gene sequence: CDR1 MNHNS, CDR2 SASEGT. Trimming took off 7 bases at V and 4 bases at J, with 13 bases between the two ends. This chain's CDR3 is CASKDQGFTGELFF. The DNA for the CDR3 is TGTGCCAGCAAAGACCAGGGCTTCACCGGGGAGCTGTTTTTT.

This chain links TRBV7-2 with TRBJ2-7, with 8 bases matching TRBD1. V lost 2 bases to trimming and J lost 2 bases; unmatched junction nucleotides: 2. The CDR3 runs 14 residues. Germline V gene sequence: CDR1 SGHTA, CDR2 FQGNSA. The CDR3 is CASSLQGAPYEQYF. CDR3 coding DNA: TGTGCCAGCAGCTTACAGGGGGCGCCCTACGAGCAGTACTTC.